This record covers a single T cell receptor (beta chain). The sample is drawn from a study of OX40 agonist ivuxolimab in advanced cancers. Study-wide background: Previous treatment with anti-PD-1, anti-PD-L1 or anti-CTLA-4 therapy was allowed; more than 35% had received some.

V dropped 2 bases and J dropped 7 bases, with 14 bases sitting between them. Germline loops: CDR1 KGHSH, CDR2 LQKENI. The CDR3 extends over 15 amino acids. Clones were sequenced by immunoSEQ multiplex PCR, and TCRdb holds only the in-frame ones, with some missing. The sample holds tens of thousands of clones, around 82% seen once. V and J are TRBV18 and TRBJ1-4; D gene uncertain. This receptor was obtained from an adult with an advanced solid tumor such as melanoma, head and neck, liver or kidney cancer. Here the sequenced sample was CD4+ or CD8+ T cells sorted from blood, taken in a trial of the OX40 agonist ivuxolimab. CDR3 region: CASSPGVQGSEKLFF. The CDR3 DNA sequence: TGTGCCAGCTCACCAGGGGTTCAAGGGTCTGAAAAACTGTTTTTT.